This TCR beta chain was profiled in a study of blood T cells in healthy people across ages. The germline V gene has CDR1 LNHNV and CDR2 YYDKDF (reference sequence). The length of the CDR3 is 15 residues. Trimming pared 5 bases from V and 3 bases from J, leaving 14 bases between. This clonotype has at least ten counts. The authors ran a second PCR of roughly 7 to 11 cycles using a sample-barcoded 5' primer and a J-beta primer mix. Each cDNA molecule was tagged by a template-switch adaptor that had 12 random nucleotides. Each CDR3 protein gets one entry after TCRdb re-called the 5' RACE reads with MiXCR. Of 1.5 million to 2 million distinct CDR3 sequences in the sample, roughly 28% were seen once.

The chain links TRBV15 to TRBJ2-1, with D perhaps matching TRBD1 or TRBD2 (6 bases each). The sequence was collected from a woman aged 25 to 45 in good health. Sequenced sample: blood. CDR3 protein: CATSGRDINYNEQFF. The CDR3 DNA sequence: TGTGCCACCAGCGGGCGGGACATTAACTACAATGAGCAGTTCTTC.